The present T cell receptor beta chain was sequenced within a study of blood T cell repertoires in COVID-19. Looking at the study overall: PBMCs, B-cell-depleted T cells, or T cells provided the cDNA or gDNA that made up the material.

In the authors' workflow: The assay estimated nucleated cells by amplifying reference gene primers. Generated by immunoSEQ multiplex PCR, the TCRdb table keeps only in-frame clones and is missing some. The DNA was the basis for D and trimming; V, J and clone size are from that table. Of 75,000 to 90,000 clones listed, just under 80% are singletons. The CDR3 sequence is 16 residues long. From germline, CDR1 is MGHRA and CDR2 YSYEKL. V was shortened by 4 bases and J by 3 bases, with 18 bases between the two germline ends. Patients at the Seattle site were enrolled during active infection and followed longitudinally.

The chain carries TRBV4-1 and TRBJ1-1, with D perhaps TRBD1 (6 bases). The sequence derives from a man aged 60-69 years with COVID-19, enrolled during active disease. Sequencing input: peripheral blood. The CDR3 nucleotides read TGCGCCAGCAGCCCCCGACAGGTTCGGGAAGACACTGAAGCTTTCTTT. Its protein product is CASSPRQVREDTEAFF.